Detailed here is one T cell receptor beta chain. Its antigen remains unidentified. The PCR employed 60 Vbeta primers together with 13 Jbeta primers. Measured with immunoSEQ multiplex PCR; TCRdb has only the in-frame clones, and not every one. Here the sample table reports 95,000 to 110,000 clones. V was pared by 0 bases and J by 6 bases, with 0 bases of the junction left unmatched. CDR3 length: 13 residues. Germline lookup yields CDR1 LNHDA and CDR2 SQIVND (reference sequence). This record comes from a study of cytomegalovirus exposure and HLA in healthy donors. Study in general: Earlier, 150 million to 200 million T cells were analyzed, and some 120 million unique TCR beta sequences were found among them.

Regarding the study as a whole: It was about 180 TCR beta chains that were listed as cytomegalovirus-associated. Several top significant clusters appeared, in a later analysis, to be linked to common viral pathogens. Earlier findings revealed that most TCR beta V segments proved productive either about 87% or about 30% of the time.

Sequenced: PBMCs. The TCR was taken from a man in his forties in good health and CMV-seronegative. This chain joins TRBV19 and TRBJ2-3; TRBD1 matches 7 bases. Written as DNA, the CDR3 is TGTGCCAGTAGTATAGAACAGGGGGATACGCAGTATTTT. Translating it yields CASSIEQGDTQYF. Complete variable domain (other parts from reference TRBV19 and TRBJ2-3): DGGITQSPKYLFRKEGQNVTLSCEQNLNHDAMYWYRQDPGQGLRLIYYSQIVNDFQKGDIAEGYSVSREKKESFPLTVTSAQKNPTAFYLCASSIEQGDTQYFGPGTRLTVL.